The sample holds a few counts of the clone carrying this TCR beta chain. The time point is: newly diagnosed GD, antithyroid drugs for less than 3 months. RNA extracted from PBMCs served as the sequencing template. V trimming: 2 bases; J trimming: 8 bases; junction bases outside the gene matches: 9. The CDR3 covers 16 residues. CDR1 is MNHEY and CDR2 is SVGAGI in the germline V gene. CDR3 regions were amplified by Arm-PCR using iRepertoire HTBI primers to build TCR beta libraries. Via MiXCR, TCRdb re-called the multiplex PCR reads, giving one row per CDR3 protein. Of some 560,000 distinct CDR3 sequences in the sample, 15% to 20% were seen once. The data originate from a study of regulatory T cells in long-lasting Graves disease. These data were likewise used in another study, on T cells in Graves' hyperthyroidism and ophthalmopathy.

The V call is TRBV6-5, the J call TRBJ2-1, with TRBD2 identical over 10 bases. This TCR came from a woman between 40 and 65 years old with Graves disease. Sequences were derived from peripheral blood mononuclear cells (PBMCs), sampled at new diagnosis, from a patient treated with antithyroid drugs. CDR3 region: CASSYHLAGGGDEQFF. DNA for the CDR3: TGTGCCAGCAGTTACCATTTAGCGGGGGGAGGGGATGAGCAGTTCTTC.